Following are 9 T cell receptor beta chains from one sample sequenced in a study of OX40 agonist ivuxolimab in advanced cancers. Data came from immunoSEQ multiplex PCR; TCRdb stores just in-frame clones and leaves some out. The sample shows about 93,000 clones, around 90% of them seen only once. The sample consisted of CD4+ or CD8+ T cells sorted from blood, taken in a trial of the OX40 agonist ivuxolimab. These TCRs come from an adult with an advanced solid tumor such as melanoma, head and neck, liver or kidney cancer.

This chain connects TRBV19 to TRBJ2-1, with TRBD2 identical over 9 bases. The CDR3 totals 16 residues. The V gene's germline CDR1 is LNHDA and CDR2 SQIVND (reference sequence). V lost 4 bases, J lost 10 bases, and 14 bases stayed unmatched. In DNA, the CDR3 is TGTGCCAGTAGTAAATTAGCGGGAGATACAAAAAACGAGCAGTTCTTC. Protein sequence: CASSKLAGDTKNEQFF.

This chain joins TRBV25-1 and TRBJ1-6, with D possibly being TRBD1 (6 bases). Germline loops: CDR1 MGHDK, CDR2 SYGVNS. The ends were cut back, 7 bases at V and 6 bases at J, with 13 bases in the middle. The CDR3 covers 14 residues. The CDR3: CASKDGTPNSPLHF. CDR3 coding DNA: TGTGCCAGCAAGGACGGGACACCTAATTCACCCCTCCACTTT.

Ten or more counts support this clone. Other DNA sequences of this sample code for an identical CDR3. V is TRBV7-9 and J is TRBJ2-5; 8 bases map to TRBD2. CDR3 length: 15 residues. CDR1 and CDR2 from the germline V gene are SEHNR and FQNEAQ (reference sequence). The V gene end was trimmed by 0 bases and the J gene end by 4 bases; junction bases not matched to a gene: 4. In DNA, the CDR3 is TGTGCCAGCAGCTTAGCGGCGGGGGGCACAGAGACCCAGTACTTC. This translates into CASSLAAGGTETQYF.

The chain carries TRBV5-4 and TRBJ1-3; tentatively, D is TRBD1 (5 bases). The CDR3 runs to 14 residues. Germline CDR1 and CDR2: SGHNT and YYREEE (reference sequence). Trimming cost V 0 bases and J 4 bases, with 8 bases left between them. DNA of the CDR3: TGTGCCAGCAGCTTGGCAGGGTCGGGAAACACCATATATTTT. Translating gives CASSLAGSGNTIYF.

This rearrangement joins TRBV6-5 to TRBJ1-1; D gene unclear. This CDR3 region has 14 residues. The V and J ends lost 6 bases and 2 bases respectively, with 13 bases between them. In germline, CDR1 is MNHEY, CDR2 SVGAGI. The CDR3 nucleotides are TGTGCCAGCAGCTCAGTGGCAGATAACACTGAAGCTTTCTTT. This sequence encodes CASSSVADNTEAFF.

CDR3 nucleotides: TGTGCCAGCAGCTTTACAGGGGGCTCCTACAATGAGCAGTTCTTC. Translated, it gives CASSFTGGSYNEQFF. This rearrangement joins TRBV11-3 to TRBJ2-1; 8 bases are a match to TRBD1. CDR1 is SGHNT and CDR2 is YENEEA in the germline V gene. CDR3 length: 15 residues. The V segment lost 3 bases and the J segment 0 bases; nucleotides outside the gene matches: 1.

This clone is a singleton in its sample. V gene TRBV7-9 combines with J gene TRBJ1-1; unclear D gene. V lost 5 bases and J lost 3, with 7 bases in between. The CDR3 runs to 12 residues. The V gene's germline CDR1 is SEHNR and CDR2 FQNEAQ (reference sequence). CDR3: CASSLRDTEAFF. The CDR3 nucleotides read TGTGCCAGCAGCCTCCGCGACACTGAAGCTTTCTTT.

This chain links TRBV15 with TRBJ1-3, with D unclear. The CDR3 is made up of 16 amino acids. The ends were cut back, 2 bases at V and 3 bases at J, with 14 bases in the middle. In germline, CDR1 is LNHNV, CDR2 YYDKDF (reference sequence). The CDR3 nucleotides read TGTGCCACCAGCAGACACACGGTAGCCAGTGGAAACACCATATATTTT. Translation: CATSRHTVASGNTIYF. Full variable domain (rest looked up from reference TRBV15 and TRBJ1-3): DAMVIQNPRYQVTQFGKPVTLSCSQTLNHNVMYWYQQKSSQAPKLLFHYYDKDFNNEADTPDNFQSRRPNTSFCFLDIRSPGLGDTAMYLCATSRHTVASGNTIYFGEGSWLTVV.

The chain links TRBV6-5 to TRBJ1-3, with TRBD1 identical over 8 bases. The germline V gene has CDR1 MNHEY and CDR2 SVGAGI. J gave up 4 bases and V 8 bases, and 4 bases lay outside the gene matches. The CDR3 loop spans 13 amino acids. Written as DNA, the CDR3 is TGTGCCAGCGGACAGGGTGGAGGAAACACCATATATTTT. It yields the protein CASGQGGGNTIYF.